The 3 T cell receptor beta chains below were found in one sample sequenced in a study of neoadjuvant anti-PD-1 for oral cavity cancer. Assay: immunoSEQ multiplex PCR; the TCRdb copy retains only in-frame clones and omits some. The data hold tens of thousands of clones, with 84% observed a single time. The sequenced sample was PBMCs, obtained before nivolumab (anti-PD-1) treatment. These receptor sequences come from a person aged 40 to 85 with oral cavity squamous cell carcinoma.

This rearrangement joins TRBV6-5 to TRBJ1-4; D unresolved. V lost 2 bases and J lost 3, with 13 bases in between. Germline CDR1 is MNHEY and CDR2 is SVGAGI. The CDR3 consists of 16 residues. The CDR3 sequence: CASSYGPLGSNEKLFF. CDR3 in DNA: TGTGCCAGCAGTTACGGGCCTTTGGGGTCTAATGAAAAACTGTTTTTT.

The chain couples TRBV2 to TRBJ2-5; D is perhaps TRBD2 (6 bases). Germline V gene sequence: CDR1 SNHLY, CDR2 FYNNEI. The CDR3 sequence is 16 residues long. V lost 7 bases and J lost 5, with 23 bases in between. The DNA for the CDR3 is TGTGCCAGCATGCAACTAGCAGCCCTATCGGGGGAGACCCAGTACTTC. Translation: CASMQLAALSGETQYF.

The chain has TRBV5-4 and TRBJ2-5, with D perhaps matching TRBD1 or TRBD2 (5 bases each). The CDR3 loop spans 14 amino acids. Trimming pared 4 bases from V and 1 base from J, leaving 11 bases between. Germline values: CDR1 SGHNT, CDR2 YYREEE (reference sequence). This chain's CDR3 is CASSDPGGQETQYF. In nucleotides, the CDR3 is TGTGCCAGCAGCGATCCTGGGGGCCAAGAGACCCAGTACTTC.